The sequence of this T cell receptor (beta chain) was determined in a study of early T cells in non-severe SARS-CoV-2 infection (dated by TCRdb to about 2021). Regarding the study in general: TCR sequencing used bulk RNA from unsorted whole blood, so alpha and beta chains could not be paired.

Findings and caveats that apply to the study as a whole: Matching against VDJdb was skewed toward anti-spike CD8 responses, likely underestimated virus-specific expansions, and missed private and CD4 specificities.

A case-control design nested within a healthcare worker cohort in London, UK, was used, with weekly nasopharyngeal swab PCR tests and blood sampling performed. Healthcare workers were recruited during the week of the UK lockdown, between 23 and 31 March 2020, and followed weekly for up to roughly 16 weeks. The germline V gene provides CDR1 LGHNA and CDR2 YSLEER. The cysteine opens and the phenylalanine closes a CDR3 of 16 amino acids. The kept DNA is CDR3 alone, 48 bases in frame from the first base. A distance of 9 bases separates the germline ends of V and J, which lose 3 bases and 0 bases respectively. This clonotype has ten or more counts. This clone's antigen is unknown. No base quality information exists; no much larger clone differs at one position. The library was obtained by 5' RACE. Data came from a NextSeq 500. To correct for sequencing error and PCR bias, the TCR library protocol tagged individual cDNA molecules with unique molecular identifiers. Both TCR alpha and beta chains were sequenced, and tight co-correlation was observed between alpha and beta sequence abundances in each sample. The source study handled its data this way. Decombinator V4 was used to annotate the V gene, J gene and CDR3 of the TCR sequences. Expanded TCRs were defined as changing significantly between any two time points under a Poisson model with p below 0.0001. TCR abundances were normalised to the total number of TCRs sequenced in each sample and reported as counts per million. TRAV1-2 paired with TRAJ12, TRAJ20 or TRAJ33 defined MAIT TCRs, while TRAV10 paired with TRAJ18 defined iNKT TCRs. VDJdb, accessed on 1 November 2021, was searched for TCRs annotated for CMV, EBV and SARS-CoV-2, and TCRs annotated for more than one antigen were excluded. TCRdb reanalyzed the raw reads on its own, using fastp at Q25 for trimming and MiXCR for clone calling, and kept in-frame beta chains. Rows with a matching CDR3 protein are joined into one entry that keeps the most common DNA and genes. These V and J calls rely on TCRdb rather than the paper's analysis. The sample table records around 57,000 distinct CDR3 sequences; less than 14% of these occur just once. The ten top clones hold under 2% of the sample.

Sequenced material: whole blood. This TCR came from an adult who was a healthcare worker with PCR-confirmed SARS-CoV-2 infection or an uninfected control (not recorded which). The sequence joins TRBV4-3 to TRBJ2-6; the D gene is not confidently resolved. The CDR3 corresponds to CASSQEPASGANVLTF. The nucleotides read TGCGCCAGCAGCCAGGAGCCAGCCTCTGGGGCCAACGTCCTGACTTTC.